Following are 18 T cell receptor beta chains from one sample sequenced in a study of graft-versus-host responses after intestinal transplantation. Sequenced by immunoSEQ multiplex PCR; TCRdb stores in-frame clones only, minus some. Counted here are over 65,000 clones, roughly 90% occurring once; the ten biggest clones make up approximately 0.64%. Sequenced material: PBMCs, taken 98 days after intestinal transplantation. These receptors were collected from a human patient who received an intestinal transplant, so some T cells may come from the graft donor.

In this sample, this clone turned up once. The chain combines TRBV6-1 with TRBJ2-7, with no clear D. V was cut by 5 bases and J by 0 bases, with 5 bases left in between. This CDR3 has 12 residues. CDR1 is MNHNS and CDR2 is SASEGT in the germline V gene. The CDR3 DNA follows: TGTGCCAGCAGTCCTAGCTCCTACGAGCAGTACTTC. Translating it yields CASSPSSYEQYF.

The V call is TRBV29-1, the J call TRBJ1-2; D perhaps matches TRBD1 (5 bases). The V gene lost 4 bases and the J gene lost 2 bases, with 14 bases spanning the gap. The length of the CDR3 is 14 residues. Germline values: CDR1 SQVTM, CDR2 ANQGSEA. CDR3 sequence: CSVAGVQGNYGYTF. The CDR3 DNA reads TGCAGCGTTGCGGGAGTTCAGGGCAACTATGGCTACACCTTC.

V gene TRBV11-2 combines with J gene TRBJ1-5, with a possible D match to TRBD1 (5 bases). Germline V gene data show CDR1 as SGHAT and CDR2 as FQNNGV. Deletions cut 2 bases from V and 4 bases from J, with 9 bases between. CDR3 length: 14 amino acids. CDR3 DNA sequence: TGTGCCAGCAGCTTATCCCGGGGGAATCAGCCCCAGCATTTT. Translated, it gives CASSLSRGNQPQHF.

Worth noting for this clone: Compared with germline, one end of the junction differs, possibly owing to a read error. The V gene is TRBV19, the J gene TRBJ1-6, with 9 bases lining up with TRBD1. The CDR3 is made up of 14 amino acids. CDR1 is LNHDA and CDR2 is SQIVND in the germline V gene (reference sequence). DNA of the CDR3: TGTGCCAGTAGCGGGGGACAGGGAAGGACACCCCCCCACTTT. Amino acids: CASSGGQGRTPPHF.

The rearrangement joins TRBV19 to TRBJ2-7; D gene ambiguous. The CDR3 has 14 residues. Germline assignment: CDR1 LNHDA and CDR2 SQIVND (reference sequence). V lost 1 base and J 1 base, leaving 8 bases between the germline ends. The CDR3 loop is CASSIAGLSYEQYF. The CDR3 nucleotides read TGTGCCAGTAGTATAGCCGGATTGTCCTACGAGCAGTACTTC.

The gene calls are TRBV27 and TRBJ1-5, with 7 bases fitting TRBD1. The CDR3 runs 13 residues. CDR1 and CDR2 (germline): MNHEY, SMNVEV (reference sequence). Germline trimming cut 5 bases from V and 7 bases from J; bases unmatched to any gene: 5. The DNA for the CDR3 is TGTGCCAGCAGTCCCGACAGGGTGCAGCCCCAGCATTTT. This translates into CASSPDRVQPQHF.

This clone was detected once. This sequence joins TRBV5-6 and TRBJ2-2; the D is unclear. This CDR3 region has 14 residues. V was shortened by 4 bases and J by 3 bases, with 10 bases between the two germline ends. Germline V gene data show CDR1 as SGHDT and CDR2 as YYEEEE. The CDR3 spells CASSPRIDTGELFF. The CDR3 DNA sequence: TGTGCCAGCAGCCCACGGATCGACACCGGGGAGCTGTTTTTT. The full variable domain, rest sourced from reference TRBV5-6 and TRBJ2-2, is DAGVTQSPTHLIKTRGQQVTLRCSPKSGHDTVSWYQQALGQGPQFIFQYYEEEERQRGNFPDRFSGHQFPNYSSELNVNALLLGDSALYLCASSPRIDTGELFFGEGSRLTVL.

This chain uses TRBV27 with TRBJ2-7; 11 positions match TRBD2. Germline trimming cut 3 bases from V and 3 bases from J; bases unmatched to any gene: 10. CDR3 length: 17 amino acids. From germline, CDR1 is MNHEY and CDR2 SMNVEV (reference sequence). The CDR3 loop is CASSFDGLAGVGYEQYF. CDR3 bases: TGTGCCAGCAGTTTTGATGGACTAGCGGGCGTAGGCTACGAGCAGTACTTC.

This chain uses TRBV5-1 with TRBJ2-1; TRBD2 aligns across 9 bases. V was pared by 3 bases and J by 8 bases, with 3 bases of the junction left unmatched. Germline V gene lookup returns CDR1 SGHRS and CDR2 YFSETQ. The CDR3 is 13 amino acids. CDR3: CASSWTSADEQFF. The DNA of the CDR3 is TGCGCCAGCAGCTGGACTAGCGCCGATGAGCAGTTCTTC.

This clone appeared a single time. The V and J genes are TRBV28 and TRBJ2-7; 10 bases line up with TRBD1. V shed 2 bases, J shed 3 bases, and the junction held 7 bases outside the gene matches. CDR3 length: 16 amino acids. Germline values: CDR1 MDHEN, CDR2 SYDVKM. The CDR3 sequence is CASSLTSGTGVYEQYF. The CDR3 DNA reads TGTGCCAGCAGTTTAACTTCCGGGACAGGGGTCTACGAGCAGTACTTC.

The chain couples TRBV5-1 to TRBJ2-7, with 7 bases fitting TRBD1. With 5 bases clipped from V and 6 bases from J, the junction kept 2 bases outside the gene matches. CDR3 size: 11 residues. Germline CDR1 reads SGHRS; CDR2 reads YFSETQ. CDR3 in amino acids: CASRWDSEQYF. The CDR3, as DNA: TGCGCCAGCAGATGGGACAGCGAGCAGTACTTC.

The chain employs TRBV28 and TRBJ1-1; D is undetermined. This CDR3 contains 14 residues. CDR1 is MDHEN and CDR2 is SYDVKM in the germline V gene. V was shortened by 11 bases and J by 0 bases, with 16 bases between the two germline ends. CDR3 protein: CASAIAPVNTEAFF. As DNA, the CDR3 is TGTGCCTCAGCCATAGCCCCTGTGAACACTGAAGCTTTCTTT.

The rearrangement joins TRBV27 to TRBJ2-7; D not certain. Trimming removed 4 bases from V and 3 bases from J, with 7 bases in between. The CDR3 runs to 12 residues. The germline V gene encodes CDR1 MNHEY and CDR2 SMNVEV (reference sequence). CDR3 DNA sequence: TGTGCCAGCAGTTCAGACGGCTACGAGCAGTACTTC. Translation gives CASSSDGYEQYF.

The chain employs TRBV5-6 and TRBJ1-2; no clear D. CDR3 size: 12 residues. Germline-derived CDR1 and CDR2 are SGHDT and YYEEEE. Trimming stripped 4 bases from V and 5 bases from J, with 9 bases between. CDR3: CASSLRVYGYTF. The CDR3 coding sequence is TGTGCCAGCAGCCTGAGGGTATATGGCTACACCTTC.

The sample holds one count of this clone. The chain recombines TRBV6-4 with TRBJ1-2, with D possibly being TRBD1 (5 bases). The CDR3 contains 11 residues. V lost 10 bases to trimming and J lost 8 bases, with 14 bases between them. Germline CDR1 and CDR2: MRHNA and SNTAGT. CDR3 nucleotide sequence: TGTGCCACTACCTCTAGGGGAGGCTACACCTTC. Encoded protein: CATTSRGGYTF.

The V call is TRBV30, the J call TRBJ1-3; D is undetermined. This CDR3 is built from 14 residues. The V gene lost 0 bases and the J gene lost 4 bases, with 10 bases spanning the gap. The germline V gene encodes CDR1 GTSNPN and CDR2 SVGIG (reference sequence). DNA for the CDR3: TGTGCCTGGAGTGTAGCGGTAGGGGGAAACACCATATATTTT. Its translation: CAWSVAVGGNTIYF. Using reference TRBV30 and TRBJ1-3 for the parts outside the CDR3, the full variable domain is SQTIHQWPATLVQPVGSPLSLECTVEGTSNPNLYWYRQAAGRGLQLLFYSVGIGQISSEVPQNLSASRPQDRQFILSSKKLLLSDSGFYLCAWSVAVGGNTIYFGEGSWLTVV.

This sequence joins TRBV5-1 and TRBJ2-7; D is ambiguous. Germline V gene sequence: CDR1 SGHRS, CDR2 YFSETQ. V was clipped by 4 bases and J by 0 bases, with 14 bases between them. The CDR3 has 15 residues. CDR3 residues: CASSGSVRTSYEQYF. For the CDR3, the DNA is TGCGCCAGCAGCGGCTCGGTCAGAACCTCCTACGAGCAGTACTTC.

CDR3 in DNA: TGTGCCAGCAGTTTTTTTCTAGGGGACTACGAGCAGTACTTC. Protein: CASSFFLGDYEQYF. The rearrangement uses TRBV27 and TRBJ2-7; tentatively, D is TRBD1 (5 bases). V was pared by 3 bases and J by 3 bases, with 12 bases between. CDR3 length equals 14 residues. Germline V CDR1 and CDR2: MNHEY, SMNVEV (reference sequence).